This TCR beta chain came from a study of cytomegalovirus exposure and HLA in healthy donors. Regarding this clone: Its cognate antigen is unknown.

Researchers ran the PCR with 60 Vbeta and 13 Jbeta primers. Authors' analysis steps: In a later analysis, of tens of millions of unique beta chains, about 12 million appeared in at least two donors. Assay: immunoSEQ multiplex PCR; the TCRdb copy retains only in-frame clones and omits some. V, J and clone size derive from that table, while D and trimming were established from the DNA sequence. This table has fewer than 250,000 clones, around 82% appearing once. The CDR3 has 14 residues. V was pared by 2 bases and J by 5 bases, with 10 bases between. CDR1 is LNHDA and CDR2 is SQIVND in the germline V gene (reference sequence). General study results and limits: Most TCR sequences showed up rarely, but some public TCRs showed up in many donors.

This sequence was found in a man younger than 35 in good health and CMV-seronegative. The chain joins TRBV19 to TRBJ2-1, with D perhaps matching TRBD1 (5 bases). The sequencing sample was made of PBMCs. The CDR3 coding sequence is TGTGCCAGTAGTATAACAGGTACCAACAATGAGCAGTTCTTC. Encoded protein: CASSITGTNNEQFF.